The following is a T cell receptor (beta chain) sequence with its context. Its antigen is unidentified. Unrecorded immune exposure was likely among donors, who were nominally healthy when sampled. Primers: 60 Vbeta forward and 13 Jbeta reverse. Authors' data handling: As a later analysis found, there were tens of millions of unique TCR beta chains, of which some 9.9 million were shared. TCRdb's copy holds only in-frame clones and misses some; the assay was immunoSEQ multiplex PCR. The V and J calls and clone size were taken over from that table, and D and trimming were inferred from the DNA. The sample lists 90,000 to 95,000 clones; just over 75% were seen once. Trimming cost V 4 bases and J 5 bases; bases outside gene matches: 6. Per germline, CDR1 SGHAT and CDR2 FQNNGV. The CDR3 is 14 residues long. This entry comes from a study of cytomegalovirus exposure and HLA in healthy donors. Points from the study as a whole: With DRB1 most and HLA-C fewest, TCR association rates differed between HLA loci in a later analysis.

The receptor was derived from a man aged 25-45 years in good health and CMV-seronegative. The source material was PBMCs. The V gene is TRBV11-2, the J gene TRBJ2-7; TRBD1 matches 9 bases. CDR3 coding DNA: TGTGCCAGCAGCTCGGGACAGGGTTTCCACGAGCAGTACTTC. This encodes CASSSGQGFHEQYF.